This passage covers 5 T cell receptor beta chains from one sample sequenced in a study of blood T cell repertoires in COVID-19. Here immunoSEQ multiplex PCR was the method, and the copy in TCRdb shows in-frame clones only, minus some. The sample includes roughly 69,000 clones, approximately 78% of them seen just once. The sequencing sample was made of PBMCs or T cells enriched from blood (not recorded which). The receptors originated from a woman between 35 and 50 years old with acute COVID-19.

The V and J genes are TRBV27 and TRBJ2-1, with a weak D call TRBD2 (5 bases). This CDR3 spans 14 amino acids. Trimming cost V 6 bases and J 8 bases, with 17 bases left between them. CDR1 and CDR2 (germline): MNHEY, SMNVEV (reference sequence). The CDR3 is CASSLTAGMDEQFF. The CDR3 nucleotides are TGTGCCAGCAGCCTAACTGCCGGGATGGATGAGCAGTTCTTC.

V usage is TRBV4-1 and J usage is TRBJ2-5; a weak D match, TRBD1 (5 bases). CDR3 length equals 15 residues. Germline loops: CDR1 MGHRA, CDR2 YSYEKL. V was shortened by 2 bases and J by 0 bases, with 10 bases between the two germline ends. CDR3 nucleotide sequence: TGCGCCAGCAGCCAACTATCAGGGAACCAAGAGACCCAGTACTTC. This translates into CASSQLSGNQETQYF.

The CDR3 DNA follows: TGTGCCAGCAGTTACACACAAACAAGAACCGGGGAGCTGTTTTTT. Its translation: CASSYTQTRTGELFF. V is TRBV6-5 and J is TRBJ2-2; no clear D. V was pared by 2 bases and J by 5 bases, with 12 bases between. The CDR3 has 15 residues. Germline-derived CDR1 and CDR2 are MNHEY and SVGAGI.

The chain recombines TRBV29-1 with TRBJ2-1, with 13 bases matching TRBD2. The CDR3 runs 14 residues. Germline V lookup: CDR1 SQVTM, CDR2 ANQGSEA. J lost 7 bases, V lost 7 bases, and 7 bases had no gene match. The CDR3 DNA reads as TGCAGCGGCGGACTAGCGGGGGTTAATAATGAGCAGTTCTTC. This gives the protein CSGGLAGVNNEQFF.

The chain joins TRBV12-3 or TRBV12-4 to TRBJ1-1, with D unresolved. V shed 8 bases and J shed 4 bases, with 11 bases lying between them. CDR3 length: 12 residues. CDR3 coding DNA: TGTGCCAGCTCCGTCCGGGGCACTGAAGCTTTCTTT. Its protein is CASSVRGTEAFF.